The 32 T cell receptor beta chains reported below all come from one sample, sequenced in a study of CXCR4 blockade with PD-1 therapy in pancreatic cancer (dated by TCRdb to between 2019 and 2020). Libraries were prepared through the immunoSEQ multiplex PCR assay. Drawn from immuneACCESS, this table holds only the in-frame rearrangements with V and J called that TCRdb kept. Clones are partly lost; checked studies trace under half to an unresolved V gene and leave the rest unexplained. Within this sample are 900 to 1,300 clones, with roughly 40% of them counted one time only. Roughly a tenth of the sample is in the top ten clones. Sequencing was performed on tumor tissue. All receptors come from a human donor with pancreatic ductal adenocarcinoma.

The chain has TRBV19 and TRBJ1-1; D unclear. Trimming stripped 2 bases from V and 4 bases from J, with 5 bases between. The CDR3 has 12 residues. The germline V gene encodes CDR1 LNHDA and CDR2 SQIVND (reference sequence). The CDR3 DNA sequence: TGTGCCAGTAGTATACCGAGCACTGAAGCTTTCTTT. Translating gives CASSIPSTEAFF.

The chain employs TRBV6-8 and TRBJ1-6; a weak D match, TRBD1 (6 bases). CDR3 length: 16 amino acids. Per germline, CDR1 MNHGY and CDR2 SAAAGT. Trimming left V 5 bases short and J 7 bases short, with 18 bases between. For the CDR3, the DNA is TGTGCCAGCAGTCCGACTACAGGGAAAGGAAATTCACCCCTCCACTTT. Its protein product is CASSPTTGKGNSPLHF.

The chain uses TRBV19 and TRBJ2-3; a weak D match, TRBD1 (5 bases). From germline, CDR1 is LNHDA and CDR2 SQIVND (reference sequence). The CDR3 spans 13 residues. The V end lost 6 bases, the J end lost 2 bases, and 9 bases lay between the germline ends. The CDR3 DNA is TGTGCCAGTAGCGACAGATTCACAGATACGCAGTATTTT. Amino acid sequence: CASSDRFTDTQYF.

The CDR3 here is CSVETSAGGQNEQFF. CDR3 sequence (DNA): TGCAGCGTTGAAACCTCAGCGGGGGGGCAGAATGAGCAGTTCTTC. The chain employs TRBV29-1 and TRBJ2-1, with 10 bases fitting TRBD2. This CDR3 comprises 15 residues. From germline, CDR1 is SQVTM and CDR2 ANQGSEA. V was pared by 2 bases and J by 7 bases, with 8 bases of the junction left unmatched.

This rearrangement joins TRBV30 to TRBJ1-1; D gene ambiguous. The CDR3 extends over 11 amino acids. V gave up 0 bases and J gave up 8 bases, with 7 bases separating them. Germline values: CDR1 GTSNPN, CDR2 SVGIG (reference sequence). This CDR3 is CAWSVQQEAFF. CDR3 nucleotides: TGTGCCTGGAGTGTACAACAGGAAGCTTTCTTT.

The chain joins TRBV5-1 to TRBJ2-3; the match to TRBD1 covers 7 bases. The germline V gene encodes CDR1 SGHRS and CDR2 YFSETQ. The J segment lost 0 bases and the V segment lost 8 bases, leaving 9 bases of the junction unmatched. The CDR3 has 15 residues. CDR3 amino acids: CASSRGSGSTDTQYF. CDR3 in DNA: TGCGCCAGTTCCAGGGGGTCGGGGAGCACAGATACGCAGTATTTT.

This clone is labeled large. This chain links TRBV6-8 with TRBJ1-1; D not resolved. V dropped 2 bases and J dropped 7 bases, with 11 bases sitting between them. This CDR3 has 13 residues. Germline loops: CDR1 MNHGY, CDR2 SAAAGT. The CDR3 here is CASSYNEGLEAFF. DNA of the CDR3: TGTGCCAGCAGTTACAATGAAGGTCTTGAAGCTTTCTTT.

In DNA form, the CDR3 reads TGTGCCAGCAGTAGGGACGGATTGGCCTACGAGCAGTACTTC. Amino acids: CASSRDGLAYEQYF. This chain connects TRBV28 to TRBJ2-7; D may match TRBD1 or TRBD2 (5 bases each). Deletions cut 5 bases from V and 2 bases from J, with 13 bases between. Germline CDR1 MDHEN, CDR2 SYDVKM. The CDR3 has 14 residues.

This clone was seen a handful of times. The chain is built from TRBV28 and TRBJ2-7, with 8 nucleotides matching TRBD1. Germline assignment: CDR1 MDHEN and CDR2 SYDVKM. This CDR3 region has 14 residues. The junction had 7 bases not matched to a gene; V was cut back by 6 bases and J by 3 bases. Here the CDR3 reads CASRRAGGSYEQYF. DNA for the CDR3: TGTGCCAGCAGGAGGGCAGGGGGCAGCTACGAGCAGTACTTC.

This chain joins TRBV18 and TRBJ1-2; perhaps TRBD1 as D (6 bases). The CDR3 is 16 residues long. The ends were cut back, 3 bases at V and 2 bases at J, with 16 bases in the middle. Germline-derived CDR1 and CDR2 are KGHSH and LQKENI. CDR3 loop: CASSPGFRGLNYGYTF. The CDR3 DNA sequence: TGTGCCAGCTCACCTGGTTTCAGGGGTCTCAACTATGGCTACACCTTC.

The chain couples TRBV30 to TRBJ1-3; D unclear. Germline V gives CDR1 GTSNPN, CDR2 SVGIG (reference sequence). The CDR3 sequence is 12 residues long. V lost 0 bases and J lost 7, with 7 bases in between. The CDR3 protein is CAWSVGRNTIYF. The DNA of the CDR3 is TGTGCCTGGAGTGTAGGGAGGAACACCATATATTTT.

V is TRBV28 and J is TRBJ1-1, with D possibly TRBD1 on 6 matching bases. The V gene's germline CDR1 is MDHEN and CDR2 SYDVKM. V shed 3 bases and J shed 11 bases, with 13 bases lying between them. The CDR3 consists of 12 residues. The CDR3 reads CASSLGGVSAFF. The CDR3 DNA is TGTGCCAGCAGTTTGGGGGGCGTCTCTGCTTTCTTT. Drawing the rest from reference TRBV28 and TRBJ1-1, the complete variable domain is DVKVTQSSRYLVKRTGEKVFLECVQDMDHENMFWYRQDPGLGLRLIYFSYDVKMKEKGDIPEGYSVSREKKERFSLILESASTNQTSMYLCASSLGGVSAFFGQGTRLTVV.

V gene TRBV9 combines with J gene TRBJ1-3; D perhaps matches TRBD1 (5 bases). V lost 0 bases, J lost 0 bases, and 19 bases lay in between. Germline assignment: CDR1 SGDLS and CDR2 YYNGEE. The CDR3 consists of 19 residues. CDR3 sequence: CASSVARDEWGRSGNTIYF. The DNA of the CDR3 is TGTGCCAGCAGCGTAGCCAGGGATGAATGGGGACGCTCTGGAAACACCATATATTTT.

This clone was counted a few times. This chain links TRBV6-8 with TRBJ1-4; D gene unclear. The V and J ends lost 4 bases and 0 bases respectively, with 9 bases between them. Looked up from germline, CDR1 is MNHGY and CDR2 is SAAAGT. CDR3 length: 15 residues. The CDR3 DNA follows: TGTGCCAGCAGTTTGAGATTCTCAACTAATGAAAAACTGTTTTTT. Protein: CASSLRFSTNEKLFF.

This clone showed up just a few times. J is TRBJ2-7 and V is TRBV18, with D perhaps matching TRBD2 (6 bases). The CDR3 loop spans 14 amino acids. The V end was cut by 1 base, the J end by 4 bases, with 11 bases between. Germline V CDR1 and CDR2: KGHSH, LQKENI. CDR3 coding DNA: TGTGCCAGCTCACCACAACAGGAGGGATACGAGCAGTACTTC. Residues: CASSPQQEGYEQYF.

By frequency in the sample, this clone is medium-sized. CDR3 amino acids: CASRAGGLNEQFF. Here the CDR3 DNA reads TGTGCCAGCCGGGCGGGGGGGCTTAATGAGCAGTTCTTC. J is TRBJ2-1 and V is TRBV6-8, with 9 bases identical to TRBD2. With 8 bases clipped from V and 7 bases from J, the junction kept 6 bases outside the gene matches. Germline V CDR1 and CDR2: MNHGY, SAAAGT. The CDR3 is 13 residues long.

V gene TRBV6-1 combines with J gene TRBJ1-1; D not certain. This CDR3 contains 13 residues. V lost 1 base to trimming and J lost 2 bases, with 5 bases between them. Germline-derived CDR1 and CDR2 are MNHNS and SASEGT. The CDR3 nucleotides read TGTGCCAGCAGTGAAGGGGTCAACACTGAAGCTTTCTTT. Amino acid sequence: CASSEGVNTEAFF.

In its sample, this clone is medium-sized. This chain links TRBV11-3 with TRBJ1-4, with D unresolved. The germline CDR1 and CDR2 sequences are SGHNT and YENEEA. Between the trimmed V and J ends, which lost 4 bases and 6 bases, there was a span of 12 bases. This CDR3 region has 14 residues. The DNA for the CDR3 is TGTGCCAGCAGCTCGATAAGTACGGATGAAAAACTGTTTTTT. As protein: CASSSISTDEKLFF.

The rearrangement uses TRBV18 and TRBJ2-3, with 10 nucleotides matching TRBD2. The CDR3 totals 15 residues. Germline V gives CDR1 KGHSH, CDR2 LQKENI. Trimming at V came to 5 bases and at J to 1 base, leaving 3 bases not matched to a gene. The CDR3 reads CASSKGLAGTDTQYF. CDR3 in DNA: TGTGCCAGCTCAAAAGGACTAGCGGGCACAGATACGCAGTATTTT.

The chain couples TRBV28 to TRBJ1-4, with D possibly matching TRBD1 (5 bases). The V gene lost 7 bases and the J gene lost 4 bases, with 13 bases spanning the gap. There are 14 residues in the CDR3. Germline-derived CDR1 and CDR2 are MDHEN and SYDVKM. CDR3 sequence: CASTVGALNEKLFF. The CDR3 region has the DNA TGTGCCAGCACCGTCGGGGCACTTAATGAAAAACTGTTTTTT.

A few counts support this clone. A junction end diverges from the germline sequence, so it may reflect a read error. This chain connects TRBV9 to TRBJ2-7; a weak D match, TRBD1 (5 bases). Germline assignment: CDR1 SGDLS and CDR2 YYNGEE. This CDR3 region has 13 residues. DNA for the CDR3: TGTGCCAGCAGCGTAGGGCAGGGTGGGGCTATGAACTTC. This gives the protein CASSVGQGGAMNF.

In this sample, this clone turned up a few times. This chain links TRBV11-3 with TRBJ1-1; tentative D call: TRBD1 (5 bases). CDR3 size: 15 residues. Germline values: CDR1 SGHNT, CDR2 YENEEA. Trimming pared 5 bases from V and 4 bases from J, leaving 17 bases between. CDR3 residues: CASSALGFGTTEAFF. The DNA for the CDR3 is TGTGCCAGCAGCGCTTTAGGTTTCGGGACCACTGAAGCTTTCTTT. The variable domain in full, completed from reference TRBV11-3 and TRBJ1-1, reads EAGVVQSPRYKIIEKKQPVAFWCNPISGHNTLYWYLQNLGQGPELLIRYENEEAVDDSQLPKDRFSAERLKGVDSTLKIQPAELGDSAVYLCASSALGFGTTEAFFGQGTRLTVV.

The chain is built from TRBV28 and TRBJ1-6; TRBD1 might be the D (6 bases). This CDR3 is built from 16 residues. From germline, CDR1 is MDHEN and CDR2 SYDVKM. The ends were cut back, 6 bases at V and 10 bases at J, with 22 bases in the middle. The CDR3 here is CASRNPRTASRSPLHF. DNA for the CDR3: TGTGCCAGCAGAAATCCTCGGACAGCCTCTAGGTCACCCCTCCACTTT.

V is TRBV4-1 and J is TRBJ1-1; tentative D call: TRBD1 (6 bases). Germline V CDR1 and CDR2: MGHRA, YSYEKL. V lost 2 bases to trimming and J lost 7 bases, with 14 bases between them. The length of the CDR3 is 14 residues. The chain's CDR3 is CASSQSTGAIEAFF. The DNA for the CDR3 is TGCGCCAGCAGCCAATCGACAGGTGCAATTGAAGCTTTCTTT.

The chain recombines TRBV19 with TRBJ1-5; D is perhaps TRBD1 (6 bases). This CDR3 has 14 residues. Germline assignment: CDR1 LNHDA and CDR2 SQIVND (reference sequence). Trimming removed 3 bases at V and 6 bases at J, with 12 bases between. In nucleotides, the CDR3 is TGTGCCAGTAGTATCCTGGGGGCGGGTCAGCCCCAGCATTTT. Its translation is CASSILGAGQPQHF.

This clone was picked up a small number of times. The junction departs from germline at one end; a sequencing error may be responsible. J is TRBJ1-2 and V is TRBV11-3, with D perhaps matching TRBD1 (5 bases). The germline CDR1 and CDR2 sequences are SGHNT and YENEEA. CDR3 length: 16 amino acids. CDR3 region: CASTHHRDRGRWGYIF. The CDR3 coding sequence is TGTGCCAGCACCCACCACCGGGACCGGGGTCGGTGGGGCTACATCTTC.

This clone is termed large. The chain couples TRBV11-3 to TRBJ1-4, with a weak D call TRBD1 (6 bases). The V end was cut by 3 bases, the J end by 10 bases, with 24 bases between. The V gene's germline CDR1 is SGHNT and CDR2 YENEEA. This CDR3 has 17 residues. As DNA, the CDR3 is TGTGCCAGCAGCTTGGGGGCGGGGAGCAGGCCTGAGGGAAAACTGTTTTTT. As protein: CASSLGAGSRPEGKLFF.

In nucleotides, the CDR3 is TGTGCCAGCTCCGGCTTCGGCGGTTCAGAGCTTCAGCCCCAGCATTTT. It translates to CASSGFGGSELQPQHF. The chain employs TRBV28 and TRBJ1-5; no clear D. Germline V gene data show CDR1 as MDHEN and CDR2 as SYDVKM. Trimming took 8 bases from V and 6 from J, leaving 23 bases between them. The CDR3 totals 16 residues.

This clone occurred a few times. V usage is TRBV10-3 and J usage is TRBJ2-7, with D possibly matching TRBD2 (5 bases). The CDR3 loop spans 12 amino acids. From germline, CDR1 is ENHRY and CDR2 SYGVKD. V lost 0 bases and J 11 bases, leaving 11 bases between the germline ends. Written as DNA, the CDR3 is TGTGCCATCAGTGAGTCAAGCGGACGTGAGTACTTC. Protein sequence: CAISESSGREYF.

The CDR3 DNA follows: TGTGCCAGCTCACCGACAGAAAATTCACCCCTCCACTTT. It specifies CASSPTENSPLHF. This chain connects TRBV18 to TRBJ1-6; possibly TRBD1 for D (5 bases). V lost 3 bases, J lost 7 bases, and 7 bases lay in between. The CDR3 extends over 13 amino acids. CDR1 and CDR2 from the germline V gene are KGHSH and LQKENI. The whole variable domain, filled in from reference TRBV18 and TRBJ1-6, reads NAGVMQNPRHLVRRRGQEARLRCSPMKGHSHVYWYRQLPEEGLKFMVYLQKENIIDESGMPKERFSAEFPKEGPSILRIQQVVRGDSAAYFCASSPTENSPLHFGNGTRLTVT.

The chain couples TRBV30 to TRBJ1-2; no clear D. V lost 1 base and J 8 bases, leaving 11 bases between the germline ends. The CDR3 is 12 residues long. Per the germline V gene, CDR1 is GTSNPN and CDR2 is SVGIG (reference sequence). DNA for the CDR3: TGTGCCTGGAGTGACCACCGTTGGGGCTACACCTTC. Protein product: CAWSDHRWGYTF.

This clone was seen a handful of times. Germline is not matched at one junction end, which may reflect a read error. The chain carries TRBV6-8 and TRBJ1-5, with 9 bases matching TRBD1. The CDR3 contains 14 residues. Per the germline V gene, CDR1 is MNHGY and CDR2 is SAAAGT. The CDR3 here is CASSRTGVNPPQHF. The CDR3 DNA sequence: TGTGCCAGCAGCCGGACAGGGGTGAATCCGCCCCAGCATTTT.